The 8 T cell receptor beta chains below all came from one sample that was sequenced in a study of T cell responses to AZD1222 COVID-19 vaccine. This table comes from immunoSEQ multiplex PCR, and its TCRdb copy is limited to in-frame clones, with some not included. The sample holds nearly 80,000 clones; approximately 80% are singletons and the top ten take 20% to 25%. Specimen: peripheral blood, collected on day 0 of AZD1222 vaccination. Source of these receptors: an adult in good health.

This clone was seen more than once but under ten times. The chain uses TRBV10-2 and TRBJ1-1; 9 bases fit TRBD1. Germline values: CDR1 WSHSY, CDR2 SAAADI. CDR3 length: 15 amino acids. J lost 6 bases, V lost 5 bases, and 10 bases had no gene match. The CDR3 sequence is CASSKGQGQGAEAFF. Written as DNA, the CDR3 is TGCGCCAGCAGTAAGGGACAGGGCCAGGGGGCTGAAGCTTTCTTT.

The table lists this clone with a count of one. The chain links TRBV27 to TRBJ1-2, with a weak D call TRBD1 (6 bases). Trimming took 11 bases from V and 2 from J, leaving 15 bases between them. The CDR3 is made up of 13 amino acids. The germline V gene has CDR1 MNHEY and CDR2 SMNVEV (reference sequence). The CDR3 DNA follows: TGTGCCTTCAAGGGAGGGGGAAACTATGGCTACACCTTC. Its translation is CAFKGGGNYGYTF.

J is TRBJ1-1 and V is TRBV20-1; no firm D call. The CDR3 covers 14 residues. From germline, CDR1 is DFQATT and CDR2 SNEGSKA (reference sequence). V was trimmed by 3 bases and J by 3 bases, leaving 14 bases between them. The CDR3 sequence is CSASSAGEDTEAFF. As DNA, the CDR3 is TGCAGTGCTAGTTCTGCAGGAGAGGACACTGAAGCTTTCTTT.

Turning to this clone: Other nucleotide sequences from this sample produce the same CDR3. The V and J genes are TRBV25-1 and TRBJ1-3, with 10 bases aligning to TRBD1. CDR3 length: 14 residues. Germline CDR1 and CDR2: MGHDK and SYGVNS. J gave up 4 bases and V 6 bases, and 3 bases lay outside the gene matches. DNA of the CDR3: TGTGCCAGCAGCGGGACAGGGGCAGGAAACACCATATATTTT. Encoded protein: CASSGTGAGNTIYF.

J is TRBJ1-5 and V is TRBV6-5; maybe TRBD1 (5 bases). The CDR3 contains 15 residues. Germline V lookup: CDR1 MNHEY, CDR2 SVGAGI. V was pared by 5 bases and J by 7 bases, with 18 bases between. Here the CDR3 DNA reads TGTGCCAGCAGTCTTTCAAGGGGACTTGGACAGCCCCAGCATTTT. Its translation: CASSLSRGLGQPQHF.

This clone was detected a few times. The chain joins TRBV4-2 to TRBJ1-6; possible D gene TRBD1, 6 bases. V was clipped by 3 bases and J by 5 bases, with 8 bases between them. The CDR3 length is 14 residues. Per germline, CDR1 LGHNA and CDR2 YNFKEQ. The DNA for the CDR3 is TGTGCCAGCAGCCACCAGGGGAATAATTCACCCCTCCACTTT. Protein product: CASSHQGNNSPLHF.

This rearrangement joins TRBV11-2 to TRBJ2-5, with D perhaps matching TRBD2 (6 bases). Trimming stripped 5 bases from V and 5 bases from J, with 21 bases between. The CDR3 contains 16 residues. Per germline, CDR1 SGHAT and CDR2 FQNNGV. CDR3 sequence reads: CASSLGLLPDSETQYF. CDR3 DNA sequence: TGTGCCAGCAGCCTCGGACTACTCCCAGATTCGGAGACCCAGTACTTC.

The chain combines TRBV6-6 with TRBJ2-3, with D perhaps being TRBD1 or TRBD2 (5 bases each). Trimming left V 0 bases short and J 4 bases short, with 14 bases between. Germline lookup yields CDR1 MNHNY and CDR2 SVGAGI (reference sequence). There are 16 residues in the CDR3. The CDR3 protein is CASSYSSGTGADTQYF. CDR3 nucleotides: TGTGCCAGCAGTTACTCGTCGGGGACGGGCGCAGATACGCAGTATTTT.